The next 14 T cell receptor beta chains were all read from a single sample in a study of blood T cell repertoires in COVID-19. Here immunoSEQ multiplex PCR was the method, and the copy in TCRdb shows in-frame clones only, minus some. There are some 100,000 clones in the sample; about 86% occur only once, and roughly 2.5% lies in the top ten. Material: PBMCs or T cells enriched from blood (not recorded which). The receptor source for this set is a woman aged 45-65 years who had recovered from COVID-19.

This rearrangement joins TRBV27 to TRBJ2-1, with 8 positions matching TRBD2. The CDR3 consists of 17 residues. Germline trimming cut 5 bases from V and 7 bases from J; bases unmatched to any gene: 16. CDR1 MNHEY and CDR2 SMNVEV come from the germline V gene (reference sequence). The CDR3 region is CASSLLRGLAGTNEQFF. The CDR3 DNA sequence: TGTGCCAGCAGTCTCCTCCGGGGTCTAGCGGGCACTAATGAGCAGTTCTTC.

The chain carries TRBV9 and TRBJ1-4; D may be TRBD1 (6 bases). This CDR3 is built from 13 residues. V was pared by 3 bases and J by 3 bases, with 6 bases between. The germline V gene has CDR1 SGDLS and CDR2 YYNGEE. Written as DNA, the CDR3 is TGTGCCAGCAGCGGGACAGCTAATGAAAAACTGTTTTTT. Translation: CASSGTANEKLFF.

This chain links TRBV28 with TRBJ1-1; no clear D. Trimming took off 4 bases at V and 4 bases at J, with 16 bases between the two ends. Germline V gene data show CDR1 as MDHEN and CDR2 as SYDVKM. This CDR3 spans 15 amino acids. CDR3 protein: CASSSPIGVTTEAFF. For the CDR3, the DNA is TGTGCCAGCAGTTCTCCGATCGGGGTTACCACTGAAGCTTTCTTT. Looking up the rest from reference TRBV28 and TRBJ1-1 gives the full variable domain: DVKVTQSSRYLVKRTGEKVFLECVQDMDHENMFWYRQDPGLGLRLIYFSYDVKMKEKGDIPEGYSVSREKKERFSLILESASTNQTSMYLCASSSPIGVTTEAFFGQGTRLTVV.

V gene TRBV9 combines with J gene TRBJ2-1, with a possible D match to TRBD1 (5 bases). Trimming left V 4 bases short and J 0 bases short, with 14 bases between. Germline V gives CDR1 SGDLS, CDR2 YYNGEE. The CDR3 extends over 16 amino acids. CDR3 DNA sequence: TGTGCCAGCAGCAGCGACAGCCGAAGCTCCTACAATGAGCAGTTCTTC. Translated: CASSSDSRSSYNEQFF.

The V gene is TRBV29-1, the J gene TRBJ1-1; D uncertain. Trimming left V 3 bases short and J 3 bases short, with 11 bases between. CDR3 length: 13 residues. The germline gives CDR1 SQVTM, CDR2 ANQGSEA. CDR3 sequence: CSVETWRDTEAFF. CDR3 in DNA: TGCAGCGTTGAGACCTGGAGGGACACTGAAGCTTTCTTT.

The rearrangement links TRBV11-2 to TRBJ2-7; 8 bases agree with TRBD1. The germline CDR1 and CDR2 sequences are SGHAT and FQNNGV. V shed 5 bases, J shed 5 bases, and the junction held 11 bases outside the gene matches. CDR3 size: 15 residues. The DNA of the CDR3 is TGTGCCAGCAGCGGGCGACAGGGGTATGGGAACGAGCAGTACTTC. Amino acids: CASSGRQGYGNEQYF. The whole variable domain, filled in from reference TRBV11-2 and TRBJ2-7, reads EAGVAQSPRYKIIEKRQSVAFWCNPISGHATLYWYQQILGQGPKLLIQFQNNGVVDDSQLPKDRFSAERLKGVDSTLKIQPAKLEDSAVYLCASSGRQGYGNEQYFGPGTRLTVT.

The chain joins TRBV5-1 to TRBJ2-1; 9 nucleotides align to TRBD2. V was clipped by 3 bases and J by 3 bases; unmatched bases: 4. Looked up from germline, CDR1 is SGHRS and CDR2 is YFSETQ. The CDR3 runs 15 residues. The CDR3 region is CASSSASGDYNEQFF. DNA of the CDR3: TGCGCCAGCAGCTCCGCTAGCGGGGACTACAATGAGCAGTTCTTC.

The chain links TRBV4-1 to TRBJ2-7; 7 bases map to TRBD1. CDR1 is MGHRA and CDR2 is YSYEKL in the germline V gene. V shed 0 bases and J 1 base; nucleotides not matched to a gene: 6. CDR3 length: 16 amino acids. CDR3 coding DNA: TGCGCCAGCAGCCAAGACCCACAGGGGTGGTCCTACGAGCAGTACTTC. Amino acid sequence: CASSQDPQGWSYEQYF.

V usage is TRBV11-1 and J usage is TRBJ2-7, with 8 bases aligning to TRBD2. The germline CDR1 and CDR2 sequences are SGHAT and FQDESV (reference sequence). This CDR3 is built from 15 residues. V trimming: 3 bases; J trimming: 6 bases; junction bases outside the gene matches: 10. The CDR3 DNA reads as TGTGCCAGCAGCTTGGGATATGGACTAGCAACCGAGCAGTACTTC. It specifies CASSLGYGLATEQYF.

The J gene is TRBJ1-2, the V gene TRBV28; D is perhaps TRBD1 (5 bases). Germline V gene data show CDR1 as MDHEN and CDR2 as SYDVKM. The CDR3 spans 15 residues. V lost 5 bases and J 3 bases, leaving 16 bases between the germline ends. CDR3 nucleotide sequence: TGTGCCAGCAGTCGCGGAATCTTAGGGGACTATGGCTACACCTTC. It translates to CASSRGILGDYGYTF.

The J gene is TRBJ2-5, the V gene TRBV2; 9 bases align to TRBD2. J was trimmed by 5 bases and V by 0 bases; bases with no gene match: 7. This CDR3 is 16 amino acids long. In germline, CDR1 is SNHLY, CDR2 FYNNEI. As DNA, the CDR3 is TGTGCCAGCAGTGAAGCCCAGCGGGGGGCCAGGGAGACCCAGTACTTC. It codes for CASSEAQRGARETQYF. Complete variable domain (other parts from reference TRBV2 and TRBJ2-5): EPEVTQTPSHQVTQMGQEVILRCVPISNHLYFYWYRQILGQKVEFLVSFYNNEISEKSEIFDDQFSVERPDGSNFTLKIRSTKLEDSAMYFCASSEAQRGARETQYFGPGTRLLVL.

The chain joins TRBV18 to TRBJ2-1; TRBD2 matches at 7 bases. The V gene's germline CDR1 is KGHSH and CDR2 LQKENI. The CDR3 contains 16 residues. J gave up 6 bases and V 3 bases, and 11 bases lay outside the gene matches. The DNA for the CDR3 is TGTGCCAGCTCACCTGGACTAGGAGGTTTGGGCAATGAGCAGTTCTTC. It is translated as CASSPGLGGLGNEQFF.

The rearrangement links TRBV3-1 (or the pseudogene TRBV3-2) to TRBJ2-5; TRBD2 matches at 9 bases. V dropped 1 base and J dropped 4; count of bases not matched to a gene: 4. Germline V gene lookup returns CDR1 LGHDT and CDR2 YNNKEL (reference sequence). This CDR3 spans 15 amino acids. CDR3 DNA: TGTGCCAGCAGCCAAGTCCGAGCGGGGGGAGAGACCCAGTACTTC. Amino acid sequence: CASSQVRAGGETQYF.

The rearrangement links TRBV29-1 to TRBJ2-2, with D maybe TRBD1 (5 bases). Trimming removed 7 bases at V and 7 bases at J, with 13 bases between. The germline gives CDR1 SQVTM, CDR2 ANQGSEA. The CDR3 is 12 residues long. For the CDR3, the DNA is TGCAGCGGCAGACAGAAGGACGGGGAGCTGTTTTTT. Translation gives CSGRQKDGELFF.